This TCR beta chain was sequenced during a study of OX40 agonist ivuxolimab in advanced cancers. As for the study in general: One hepatocellular carcinoma and two cutaneous melanoma patients partially responded.

To note about this clone: What it recognizes is unknown.

Study-wide points: The average count of expanded clones was higher among CD8+ T cells than among CD4+.

The assay was immunoSEQ multiplex PCR, and TCRdb's table has in-frame clones only and misses some. Altogether 9,500 to 12,000 clones are present, roughly 80% being singletons, with the ten largest covering around 30%. This specimen consisted of CD4+ or CD8+ T cells sorted from blood, obtained in a trial of the OX40 agonist ivuxolimab. This receptor was identified in an adult with an advanced solid tumor such as melanoma, head and neck, liver or kidney cancer.

The CDR3, as DNA: TGTGCCACCAGCCCGCCAGGGGTCAACGAGCAGTACTTC. This translates into CATSPPGVNEQYF. The J gene is TRBJ2-7, the V gene TRBV15, with a possible D match to TRBD1 (6 bases). Germline CDR1 reads LNHNV; CDR2 reads YYDKDF (reference sequence). The CDR3 contains 13 residues. Deletions cut 5 bases from V and 5 bases from J, with 13 bases between.